The 24 T cell receptor beta chains below were found in one sample sequenced in a study of CD8 T cells in acute hepatitis C reinfection. As to time point: naive CD8 control sorted from an acute-time-point sample. Only in-frame clones appear in the TCRdb table, and some are missing; sequencing was by immunoSEQ multiplex PCR. This repertoire shows approximately 40,000 clones, 75% to 90% found once; its top ten account for roughly 9.8%. Sequenced input: naive CD8+ T cells from PBMCs. These receptors all come from a young woman who spontaneously cleared hepatitis C infection.

The chain uses TRBV5-4 and TRBJ2-2; no clear D. V lost 0 bases, J lost 3 bases, and 9 bases lay in between. This CDR3 is built from 15 residues. Germline loops: CDR1 SGHNT, CDR2 YYREEE (reference sequence). Here the CDR3 reads CASSLGSYDTGELFF. Written as DNA, the CDR3 is TGTGCCAGCAGCTTGGGATCTTACGACACCGGGGAGCTGTTTTTT.

This chain joins TRBV27 and TRBJ2-5; weak D call: TRBD2 (6 bases). Per germline, CDR1 MNHEY and CDR2 SMNVEV (reference sequence). CDR3 length: 13 residues. V lost 8 bases, J lost 3 bases, and 13 bases lay in between. The CDR3 DNA sequence: TGTGCCAGCGGCCCCACGGGGGAAGAGACCCAGTACTTC. This sequence encodes CASGPTGEETQYF.

The chain has TRBV19 and TRBJ2-1, with 8 positions matching TRBD2. Germline CDR1 LNHDA, CDR2 SQIVND (reference sequence). Germline trimming cut 6 bases from V and 4 bases from J; bases unmatched to any gene: 8. This CDR3 contains 15 residues. The CDR3 is CASSRIASGYNEQFF. The DNA of the CDR3 is TGTGCCAGTAGCCGCATTGCTAGCGGGTACAATGAGCAGTTCTTC. The whole variable domain, remainder taken from reference TRBV19 and TRBJ2-1, is DGGITQSPKYLFRKEGQNVTLSCEQNLNHDAMYWYRQDPGQGLRLIYYSQIVNDFQKGDIAEGYSVSREKKESFPLTVTSAQKNPTAFYLCASSRIASGYNEQFFGPGTRLTVL.

This clone has a single count. V and J are TRBV19 and TRBJ1-1, with D unresolved. Germline V gene lookup returns CDR1 LNHDA and CDR2 SQIVND (reference sequence). This CDR3 region has 13 residues. V lost 5 bases, J lost 6 bases, and 13 bases lay in between. CDR3 DNA sequence: TGTGCCAGTAGTCCCGGGGTCAACCCTGAAGCTTTCTTT. The encoded protein is CASSPGVNPEAFF.

The gene calls are TRBV19 and TRBJ2-7; 7 positions agree with TRBD1. CDR3 length: 16 residues. Germline trimming cut 5 bases from V and 4 bases from J; bases unmatched to any gene: 14. Per germline, CDR1 LNHDA and CDR2 SQIVND (reference sequence). CDR3 nucleotide sequence: TGTGCCAGTAGTGGCTCCGGACAGGCACCTTTTTACGAGCAGTACTTC. It translates to CASSGSGQAPFYEQYF.

The J gene is TRBJ2-1, the V gene TRBV5-1; possibly TRBD2 for D (5 bases). The germline gives CDR1 SGHRS, CDR2 YFSETQ. The CDR3 sequence is 15 residues long. With 3 bases removed from V and 1 base from J, the gap between germline ends came to 11 bases. The CDR3 sequence: CASSSPWESYNEQFF. The CDR3 region has the DNA TGCGCCAGCAGCTCCCCATGGGAGTCCTACAATGAGCAGTTCTTC.

V usage is TRBV19 and J usage is TRBJ2-1, with D maybe TRBD1 (6 bases). Germline-derived CDR1 and CDR2 are LNHDA and SQIVND (reference sequence). Trimming took 8 bases from V and 9 from J, leaving 11 bases between them. The CDR3 consists of 11 residues. CDR3 bases: TGTGCCAGTGACCTCAGGGGTGAGCAGTTCTTC. Residues: CASDLRGEQFF.

The chain joins TRBV10-1 to TRBJ2-3, with 10 nucleotides matching TRBD2. CDR1 WNHNN and CDR2 SYGVQD come from the germline V gene (reference sequence). Unmatched junction bases numbered 2, after V lost 5 bases and J lost 0 bases. This CDR3 comprises 15 residues. The CDR3 loop reads CASSLTSGSTDTQYF. CDR3 DNA: TGCGCCAGCAGTCTGACTAGCGGGAGCACAGATACGCAGTATTTT.

The chain is built from TRBV14 and TRBJ2-2; TRBD2 is a possible D gene (6 bases). The CDR3 spans 16 residues. CDR1 and CDR2 (germline): SGHDN, FVKESK. V lost 1 base to trimming and J lost 2 bases, with 11 bases between them. For the CDR3, the DNA is TGTGCCAGCAGCCAAGGGCCGGGAGTTAACACCGGGGAGCTGTTTTTT. Its translation is CASSQGPGVNTGELFF.

The chain has TRBV6-1 and TRBJ2-1; 9 nucleotides line up with TRBD2. Germline values: CDR1 MNHNS, CDR2 SASEGT. J gave up 6 bases and V 6 bases, and 9 bases lay outside the gene matches. The CDR3 runs 15 residues. In DNA form, the CDR3 reads TGTGCCAGCAGCCCCGGGCTAGCGGGAATCAATGAGCAGTTCTTC. Its translation: CASSPGLAGINEQFF.

The CDR3 nucleotides read TGTGCCAGCAGTGAATTGGTACAAGAGACCCAGTACTTC. Amino acids: CASSELVQETQYF. This chain uses TRBV25-1 with TRBJ2-5, with D uncertain. CDR3 size: 13 residues. Trimming pared 1 base from V and 2 bases from J, leaving 5 bases between. From germline, CDR1 is MGHDK and CDR2 SYGVNS.

The chain carries TRBV7-9 and TRBJ2-1; the match to TRBD2 covers 9 bases. Looked up from germline, CDR1 is SEHNR and CDR2 is FQNEAQ (reference sequence). The V segment lost 0 bases and the J segment 10 bases; nucleotides outside the gene matches: 7. CDR3 size: 15 residues. DNA for the CDR3: TGTGCCAGCAGCTTAGCGGGACTAGCAGCGGGGGAGCAGTTCTTC. As protein: CASSLAGLAAGEQFF.

V gene TRBV11-2 combines with J gene TRBJ2-7; TRBD1 or TRBD2 may be the D gene (5 bases each). V lost 1 base and J 0 bases, leaving 7 bases between the germline ends. The CDR3 is 14 amino acids. Looked up from germline, CDR1 is SGHAT and CDR2 is FQNNGV. In nucleotides, the CDR3 is TGTGCCAGCAGCTTAGGGGGGTTCTCCTACGAGCAGTACTTC. It codes for CASSLGGFSYEQYF.

The chain carries TRBV27 and TRBJ1-1; D perhaps matches TRBD1 (6 bases). V lost 5 bases, J lost 1 base, and 17 bases lay in between. This CDR3 contains 16 residues. The V gene's germline CDR1 is MNHEY and CDR2 SMNVEV (reference sequence). Here the CDR3 reads CASSPHTGFGNTEAFF. The CDR3 DNA follows: TGTGCCAGCAGTCCTCATACAGGGTTCGGGAACACTGAAGCTTTCTTT.

The chain is built from TRBV7-9 and TRBJ2-4; D not certain. The CDR3 totals 13 residues. CDR1 and CDR2 from the germline V gene are SEHNR and FQNEAQ (reference sequence). Trimming removed 5 bases at V and 1 base at J, with 6 bases between. The CDR3 DNA is TGTGCCAGCAGCCCGTGGGCCAAAAACATTCAGTACTTC. Translating gives CASSPWAKNIQYF.

The rearrangement uses TRBV25-1 and TRBJ2-2; D remains ambiguous. Germline assignment: CDR1 MGHDK and CDR2 SYGVNS. This CDR3 has 15 amino acids. V gave up 0 bases and J gave up 2 bases, with 7 bases separating them. The CDR3 loop reads CASSEYSPNTGELFF. For the CDR3, the DNA is TGTGCCAGCAGTGAATATTCCCCCAACACCGGGGAGCTGTTTTTT. Supplemented by reference TRBV25-1 and TRBJ2-2, the full variable domain reads EADIYQTPRYLVIGTGKKITLECSQTMGHDKMYWYQQDPGMELHLIHYSYGVNSTEKGDLSSESTVSRIRTEHFPLTLESARPSHTSQYLCASSEYSPNTGELFFGEGSRLTVL.

The chain is built from TRBV5-6 and TRBJ2-1, with D possibly matching TRBD1 (5 bases). The CDR3 runs to 16 residues. CDR1 is SGHDT, CDR2 YYEEEE, per germline. The V gene lost 4 bases and the J gene lost 8 bases, with 22 bases spanning the gap. The CDR3 loop reads CASSPRTRSGGDEQFF. As DNA, the CDR3 is TGTGCCAGCAGCCCCCGGACAAGGTCGGGTGGCGATGAGCAGTTCTTC.

The chain employs TRBV7-9 and TRBJ2-1; TRBD1 aligns across 12 bases. Trimming took 1 base from V and 1 from J; bases not matched to a gene: 5. The CDR3 spans 18 residues. The V gene's germline CDR1 is SEHNR and CDR2 FQNEAQ (reference sequence). The CDR3 DNA reads as TGTGCCAGCAGCTTAGTCCCGGGACAGGGGGCTTCCTACAATGAGCAGTTCTTC. This sequence encodes CASSLVPGQGASYNEQFF.

CDR3 nucleotides: TGCAGCGTTGGGAGTAGCGGGGGGTTCACAGATACGCAGTATTTT. Amino acid sequence: CSVGSSGGFTDTQYF. The V call is TRBV29-1, the J call TRBJ2-3; 10 bases map to TRBD2. Losses at the gene ends were 4 bases for V and 2 bases for J; bases not matched to a gene: 6. There are 15 residues in the CDR3. From germline, CDR1 is SQVTM and CDR2 ANQGSEA.

The V call is TRBV11-2, the J call TRBJ2-4, with TRBD1 matching over 9 bases. Trimming cost V 6 bases and J 5 bases; bases outside gene matches: 5. This CDR3 has 14 amino acids. Germline values: CDR1 SGHAT, CDR2 FQNNGV. CDR3 DNA sequence: TGTGCCAGCAGACCCGGACAGGGGCAAAACATTCAGTACTTC. Protein: CASRPGQGQNIQYF. The complete variable domain, with remaining parts taken from reference TRBV11-2 and TRBJ2-4, reads EAGVAQSPRYKIIEKRQSVAFWCNPISGHATLYWYQQILGQGPKLLIQFQNNGVVDDSQLPKDRFSAERLKGVDSTLKIQPAKLEDSAVYLCASRPGQGQNIQYFGAGTRLSVL.

This CDR3 is CASSKRGRDRAYEQYF. The CDR3 region has the DNA TGTGCCAGCAGCAAAAGGGGTCGGGACAGGGCCTACGAGCAGTACTTC. The chain carries TRBV21-1 and TRBJ2-7; the D segment call TRBD1 is taken from the table without a DNA check. TRBV21-1 is shown as a pseudogene. The length of the CDR3 is 16 residues.

The chain recombines TRBV4-1 with TRBJ2-1; the D is unclear. The CDR3 covers 15 residues. V lost 1 base to trimming and J lost 0 bases, with 7 bases between them. The germline CDR1 and CDR2 sequences are MGHRA and YSYEKL. CDR3 sequence reads: CASSQGEDSYNEQFF. The CDR3 nucleotides read TGCGCCAGCAGCCAAGGGGAAGACTCCTACAATGAGCAGTTCTTC.

This chain joins TRBV9 and TRBJ2-1, with 8 bases that match TRBD2. J was trimmed by 4 bases and V by 3 bases; bases with no gene match: 9. The CDR3 consists of 16 residues. Germline-derived CDR1 and CDR2 are SGDLS and YYNGEE. The chain's CDR3 is CASSEVLAGGYNEQFF. As DNA, the CDR3 is TGTGCCAGCAGCGAGGTCCTCGCGGGAGGATACAATGAGCAGTTCTTC.

The V call is TRBV19, the J call TRBJ2-7; D gene ambiguous. V shed 2 bases and J shed 7 bases, with 12 bases lying between them. Germline-derived CDR1 and CDR2 are LNHDA and SQIVND (reference sequence). The CDR3 sequence is 13 residues long. CDR3 protein: CASSILPENEQYF. CDR3 nucleotides: TGTGCCAGTAGTATATTGCCAGAGAATGAGCAGTACTTC.